These 15 T cell receptor beta chains came from one sample sequenced in a study of blood T cell repertoires in COVID-19. Sequencing was performed with immunoSEQ multiplex PCR; in TCRdb, only in-frame clones are kept and a portion is missing. The table includes about 150,000 clones, over 65% detected once. The sample was peripheral blood. The receptors shown here come from a man in his 70s with acute or convalescent COVID-19.

The V gene is TRBV6-6, the J gene TRBJ1-5, with 7 bases identical to TRBD1. The CDR3 extends over 15 amino acids. The germline gives CDR1 MNHNY, CDR2 SVGAGI (reference sequence). The J segment lost 0 bases and the V segment lost 6 bases, leaving 5 bases of the junction unmatched. DNA of the CDR3: TGTGCCAGCAGCCTAGAGGGGGCTAGCAATCAGCCCCAGCATTTT. Translated: CASSLEGASNQPQHF.

The chain links TRBV19 to TRBJ2-7, with TRBD1 matching over 7 bases. Germline V CDR1 and CDR2: LNHDA, SQIVND (reference sequence). The length of the CDR3 is 15 residues. V was clipped by 6 bases and J by 5 bases; unmatched bases: 13. CDR3: CASRWDRRQGHEQYF. CDR3 DNA: TGTGCCAGTAGATGGGATCGTCGACAGGGCCACGAGCAGTACTTC.

This rearrangement joins TRBV11-2 to TRBJ1-6, with 8 bases aligning to TRBD1. Looked up from germline, CDR1 is SGHAT and CDR2 is FQNNGV. The CDR3 covers 16 residues. The V and J ends lost 1 base and 7 bases, in that order; junction bases with no gene match: 6. CDR3 sequence: CASSLAFAGGNSPLHF. The DNA of the CDR3 is TGTGCCAGCAGCTTAGCCTTCGCAGGGGGCAATTCACCCCTCCACTTT.

This clone has more than one count but fewer than ten. The chain joins TRBV7-3 to TRBJ2-1, with TRBD2 matching 8 bases. CDR1 is SGHTA, CDR2 FQGTGA, per germline. The CDR3 is 15 residues long. The J segment lost 5 bases and the V segment lost 5 bases, leaving 8 bases of the junction unmatched. The CDR3 reads CASSPGTSSHNEQFF. In nucleotides, the CDR3 is TGTGCCAGCAGCCCCGGGACTAGTTCTCACAATGAGCAGTTCTTC.

V gene TRBV30 combines with J gene TRBJ1-2; D is perhaps TRBD1 (5 bases). CDR3 length: 15 residues. V was shortened by 2 bases and J by 4 bases, with 17 bases between the two germline ends. From germline, CDR1 is GTSNPN and CDR2 SVGIG (reference sequence). CDR3 nucleotide sequence: TGTGCCTGGAGTCCGGGGGTAGCAGGTCCCTATGGCTACACCTTC. It translates to CAWSPGVAGPYGYTF. The full variable domain, completed using reference TRBV30 and TRBJ1-2, is SQTIHQWPATLVQPVGSPLSLECTVEGTSNPNLYWYRQAAGRGLQLLFYSVGIGQISSEVPQNLSASRPQDRQFILSSKKLLLSDSGFYLCAWSPGVAGPYGYTFGSGTRLTVV.

The chain has TRBV29-1 and TRBJ1-1; 8 bases map to TRBD1. This CDR3 has 13 residues. Germline V gene lookup returns CDR1 SQVTM and CDR2 ANQGSEA. Losses at the gene ends were 7 bases for V and 4 bases for J; bases not matched to a gene: 8. CDR3 DNA: TGCAGCGGCGGACAGGGTAGGGGCACTGAAGCTTTCTTT. Its protein product is CSGGQGRGTEAFF.

The rearrangement links TRBV11-2 to TRBJ1-1, with 7 bases matching TRBD1. The V gene's germline CDR1 is SGHAT and CDR2 FQNNGV. The CDR3 spans 14 residues. V trimming: 5 bases; J trimming: 1 base; junction bases outside the gene matches: 4. This chain's CDR3 is CASSPRDRNTEAFF. Written as DNA, the CDR3 is TGTGCCAGCAGCCCCCGGGACAGGAACACTGAAGCTTTCTTT. The variable domain in full, with the rest retrieved from reference TRBV11-2 and TRBJ1-1, is EAGVAQSPRYKIIEKRQSVAFWCNPISGHATLYWYQQILGQGPKLLIQFQNNGVVDDSQLPKDRFSAERLKGVDSTLKIQPAKLEDSAVYLCASSPRDRNTEAFFGQGTRLTVV.

This chain uses TRBV30 with TRBJ1-6, with 7 bases fitting TRBD1. With V trimmed by 3 bases and J by 7 bases, 9 bases remained unmatched. Germline CDR1 is GTSNPN and CDR2 is SVGIG (reference sequence). The CDR3 loop spans 15 amino acids. The CDR3 loop reads CAWSRFGTVNSPLHF. The CDR3 region has the DNA TGTGCCTGGAGCCGATTTGGGACAGTAAATTCACCCCTCCACTTT.

The chain uses TRBV18 and TRBJ2-7, with a weak D call TRBD1 (6 bases). Between the trimmed V and J ends, which lost 4 bases and 4 bases, there was a span of 11 bases. The CDR3 extends over 13 amino acids. From germline, CDR1 is KGHSH and CDR2 LQKENI. CDR3 DNA sequence: TGTGCCAGCTCACGGGACACGATATACGAGCAGTACTTC. This encodes CASSRDTIYEQYF.

In this sample, this clone turned up once. This chain joins TRBV29-1 and TRBJ1-1; D unresolved. This CDR3 comprises 14 residues. V lost 8 bases and J lost 4, with 20 bases in between. In germline, CDR1 is SQVTM, CDR2 ANQGSEA. The CDR3 DNA is TGCAGCACTCGTTTGTCGGGGTTGGCCACTGAAGCTTTCTTT. Protein product: CSTRLSGLATEAFF.

The chain combines TRBV19 with TRBJ1-5; a possible D gene is TRBD1 (6 bases). Germline V gene lookup returns CDR1 LNHDA and CDR2 SQIVND (reference sequence). Trimming pared 5 bases from V and 9 bases from J, leaving 14 bases between. The CDR3 is made up of 13 amino acids. CDR3 residues: CASSETGSGPQHF. The CDR3 DNA reads as TGTGCCAGTAGTGAAACAGGGAGCGGGCCCCAGCATTTT.

This chain links TRBV19 with TRBJ1-5; weak D call: TRBD1 (6 bases). The CDR3 is 15 residues long. With 5 bases removed from V and 7 bases from J, the gap between germline ends came to 18 bases. The germline CDR1 and CDR2 sequences are LNHDA and SQIVND (reference sequence). The CDR3 reads CASSAGQSWSQPQHF. As DNA, the CDR3 is TGTGCCAGTAGTGCCGGACAGTCTTGGAGCCAGCCCCAGCATTTT.

The chain couples TRBV2 to TRBJ1-5; no clear D. Trimming cost V 0 bases and J 3 bases, with 9 bases left between them. CDR1 is SNHLY, CDR2 FYNNEI, per germline. The length of the CDR3 is 15 residues. The CDR3 sequence: CASSEAGSYNQPQHF. The CDR3 DNA is TGTGCCAGCAGTGAAGCGGGCAGCTACAATCAGCCCCAGCATTTT.

J is TRBJ2-1 and V is TRBV13; 8 nucleotides agree with TRBD2. The germline gives CDR1 PRHDT, CDR2 FYEKMQ (reference sequence). Trimming removed 2 bases from V and 9 bases from J; junction bases left unmatched: 9. The CDR3 runs to 15 residues. CDR3 loop: CASSLSERRGVEQFF. The CDR3 DNA is TGTGCCAGCAGCTTATCGGAGCGGCGGGGGGTTGAGCAGTTCTTC.

This chain uses TRBV19 with TRBJ2-1, with D possibly being TRBD1 (5 bases). The germline gives CDR1 LNHDA, CDR2 SQIVND (reference sequence). V shed 4 bases and J shed 3 bases, with 13 bases lying between them. This CDR3 spans 15 amino acids. Written as DNA, the CDR3 is TGTGCCAGTAGTAACGACAGAGAGGACTACAATGAGCAGTTCTTC. Translation: CASSNDREDYNEQFF.